This TCR beta chain was obtained from a study of identical twins. Points from the study as a whole: The authors drew conclusions from cross-sectional statistical analysis rather than following the same donors.

This clonotype was seen a few times. As yet, its antigen is unknown. Template switching added a universal primer site; cDNA carried unique molecular identifiers. In TCRdb, the 5' RACE reads were re-called with MiXCR into one record per CDR3 protein. The sample yields 540,000 or so distinct CDR3 sequences, more than 20% seen once. The CDR3 has 15 residues. Germline V gives CDR1 SGHDT, CDR2 YYEEEE. The ends lost 2 bases at V and 4 bases at J; junction bases unmatched: 5. These data are also associated with another study on yellow fever vaccine responses in identical twins.

This rearrangement joins TRBV5-6 to TRBJ2-2; 7 bases line up with TRBD2. The TCR comes from a young woman in good health. The sequencing sample was made of CD4+ T cells sorted from blood. CDR3 residues: CASSFREVFTGELFF. The CDR3 bases are TGTGCCAGCAGCTTCCGGGAGGTGTTCACCGGGGAGCTGTTTTTT.